This TCR beta chain was sequenced during a study of T cell responses to AZD1222 COVID-19 vaccine. Data came from immunoSEQ multiplex PCR; TCRdb stores just in-frame clones and leaves some out. The repertoire holds approximately 76,000 clones, with over 80% as singletons. The sample in question was peripheral blood, obtained on day 0 of AZD1222 vaccination. The receptor comes from an adult in good health.

The CDR3 DNA follows: TGTGCCTGGAGTGTTTTGCAACCTGGCGGCTACACCTTC. It encodes CAWSVLQPGGYTF. This chain connects TRBV30 to TRBJ1-2; D gene unclear. This CDR3 spans 13 amino acids. CDR1 is GTSNPN and CDR2 is SVGIG in the germline V gene (reference sequence). The V gene lost 0 bases and the J gene lost 8 bases, with 13 bases spanning the gap.